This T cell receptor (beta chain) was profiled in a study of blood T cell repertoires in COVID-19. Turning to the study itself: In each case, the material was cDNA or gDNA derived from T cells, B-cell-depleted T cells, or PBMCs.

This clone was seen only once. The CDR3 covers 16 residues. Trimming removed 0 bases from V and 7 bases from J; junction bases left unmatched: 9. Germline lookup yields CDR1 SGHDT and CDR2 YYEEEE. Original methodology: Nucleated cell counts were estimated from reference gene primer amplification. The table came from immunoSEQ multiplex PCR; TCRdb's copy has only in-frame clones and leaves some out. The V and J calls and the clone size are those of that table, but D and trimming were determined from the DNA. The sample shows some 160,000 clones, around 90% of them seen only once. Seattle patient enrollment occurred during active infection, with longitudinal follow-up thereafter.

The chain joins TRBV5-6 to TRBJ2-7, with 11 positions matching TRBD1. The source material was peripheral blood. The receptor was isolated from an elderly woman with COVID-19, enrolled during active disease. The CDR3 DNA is TGTGCCAGCAGCTTGGCCGGAGGACAGGGGGCATGGGAGCAGTACTTC. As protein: CASSLAGGQGAWEQYF.